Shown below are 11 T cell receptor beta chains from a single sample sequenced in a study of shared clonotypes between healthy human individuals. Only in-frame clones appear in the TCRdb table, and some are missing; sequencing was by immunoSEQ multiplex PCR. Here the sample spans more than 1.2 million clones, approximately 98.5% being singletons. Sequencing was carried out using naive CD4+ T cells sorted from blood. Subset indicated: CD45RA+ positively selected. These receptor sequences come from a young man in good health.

CDR3 nucleotides: TGTGCCAGCTCTCGCCGTGTACGGGGAGGTTCGAACACCGGGGAGCTGTTTTTT. This translates into CASSRRVRGGSNTGELFF. The V call is TRBV18, the J call TRBJ2-2, with D perhaps TRBD2 (6 bases). CDR3 length: 18 residues. The ends were cut back, 6 bases at V and 0 bases at J, with 20 bases in the middle. CDR1 is KGHSH, CDR2 LQKENI, per germline.

The CDR3 nucleotides read TGTGCCAGCAGGACAGGAGTACCCTTCAATGAGCAGTTCTTC. Translated, it gives CASRTGVPFNEQFF. The chain recombines TRBV2 with TRBJ2-1, with a possible D match to TRBD1 (6 bases). With 6 bases removed from V and 6 bases from J, the gap between germline ends came to 15 bases. The CDR3 has 14 amino acids. Germline-derived CDR1 and CDR2 are SNHLY and FYNNEI.

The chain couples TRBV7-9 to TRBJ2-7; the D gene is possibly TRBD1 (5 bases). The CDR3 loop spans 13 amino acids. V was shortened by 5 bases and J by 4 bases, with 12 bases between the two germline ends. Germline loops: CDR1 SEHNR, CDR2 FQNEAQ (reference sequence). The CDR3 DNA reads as TGTGCCAGCAGCGCCAGGACACCATACGAGCAGTACTTC. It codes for CASSARTPYEQYF.

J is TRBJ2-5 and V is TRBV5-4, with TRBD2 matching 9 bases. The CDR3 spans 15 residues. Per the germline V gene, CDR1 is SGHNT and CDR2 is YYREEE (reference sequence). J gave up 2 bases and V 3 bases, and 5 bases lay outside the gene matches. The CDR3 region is CASSWGTSKQETQYF. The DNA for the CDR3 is TGTGCCAGCAGCTGGGGGACTAGCAAACAAGAGACCCAGTACTTC.

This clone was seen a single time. CDR3 sequence reads: CASSTQAGATYNEQFF. In DNA form, the CDR3 reads TGTGCCAGTAGTACTCAAGCGGGAGCAACCTACAATGAGCAGTTCTTC. J is TRBJ2-1 and V is TRBV19, with 8 bases matching TRBD2. Germline V gene data show CDR1 as LNHDA and CDR2 as SQIVND (reference sequence). The CDR3 has 16 amino acids. V shed 4 bases, J shed 2 bases, and the junction held 7 bases outside the gene matches.

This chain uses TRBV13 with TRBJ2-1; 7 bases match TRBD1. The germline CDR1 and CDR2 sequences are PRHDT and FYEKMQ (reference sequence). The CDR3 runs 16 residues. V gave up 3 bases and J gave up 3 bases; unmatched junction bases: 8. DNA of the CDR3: TGTGCCAGCAGCTTGGATTCGGGACAGAGCTACAATGAGCAGTTCTTC. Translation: CASSLDSGQSYNEQFF.

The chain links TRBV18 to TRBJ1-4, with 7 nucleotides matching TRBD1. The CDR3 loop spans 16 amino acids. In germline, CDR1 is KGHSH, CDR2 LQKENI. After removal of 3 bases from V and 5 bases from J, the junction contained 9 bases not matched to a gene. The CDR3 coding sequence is TGTGCCAGCTCACCCCTAACCGGGACAGCAAATGAAAAACTGTTTTTT. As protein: CASSPLTGTANEKLFF.

In DNA form, the CDR3 reads TGCGCCAGCAGCTCGACTCCCCTCTACGAGCAGTACTTC. This sequence encodes CASSSTPLYEQYF. The J gene is TRBJ2-7, the V gene TRBV5-1; D not certain. In germline, CDR1 is SGHRS, CDR2 YFSETQ. The V and J ends lost 3 bases and 3 bases respectively, with 10 bases between them. The CDR3 contains 13 residues.

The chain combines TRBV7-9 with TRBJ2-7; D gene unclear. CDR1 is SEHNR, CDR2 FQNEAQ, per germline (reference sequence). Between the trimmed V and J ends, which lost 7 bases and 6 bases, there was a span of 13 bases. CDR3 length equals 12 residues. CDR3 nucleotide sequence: TGTGCCAGCACCCCCTCGGGCGGCGAGCAGTACTTC. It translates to CASTPSGGEQYF.

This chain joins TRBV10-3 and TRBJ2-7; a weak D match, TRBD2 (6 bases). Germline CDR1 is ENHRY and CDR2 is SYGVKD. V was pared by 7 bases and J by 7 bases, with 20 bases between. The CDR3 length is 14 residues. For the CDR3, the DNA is TGTGCCATCATGGGGCGGGACGGAGCTCGGGAGCAGTACTTC. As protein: CAIMGRDGAREQYF.

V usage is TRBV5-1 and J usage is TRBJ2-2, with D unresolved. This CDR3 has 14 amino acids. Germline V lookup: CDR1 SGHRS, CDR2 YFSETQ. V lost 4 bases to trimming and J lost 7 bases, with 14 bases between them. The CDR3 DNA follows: TGCGCCAGCAGCAATACGGGCTCGGACGGGGAGCTGTTTTTT. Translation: CASSNTGSDGELFF.